This T cell receptor beta chain was found in a study of cytomegalovirus exposure and HLA in healthy donors. Findings and limits, study-wide: TRBV6-2, TRBV6-3 and some other V segments were excluded as indistinguishable. The CMV antigen specificity of three CMV-associated chains was confirmed through in vitro analysis.

Turning to this clone: The antigen is undetermined.

This PCR relied on a set of 60 Vbeta primers and 13 Jbeta primers. The protocol was immunoSEQ multiplex PCR, while the TCRdb copy is restricted to in-frame clones and leaves out a portion. Here the sample spans some 180,000 clones, 70% to 90% being singletons. The V gene end was trimmed by 0 bases and the J gene end by 11 bases; junction bases not matched to a gene: 15. The CDR3 extends over 16 amino acids. Germline loops: CDR1 SGHRS, CDR2 YFSETQ. The source is a woman in her fifties or sixties in good health and CMV-seronegative. The material sequenced was PBMCs. The chain uses TRBV5-1 and TRBJ2-5; 8 bases match TRBD1. The CDR3 DNA reads as TGCGCCAGCAGCTTGGGCTTTAGGCAGGGGGCGCGAGAGCAGTACTTC. It is translated as CASSLGFRQGAREQYF.